These 20 T cell receptor beta chains share one sample of origin, sequenced in a study of response to subunit inactivated influenza vaccine. TCRdb re-called the RT-PCR reads with MiXCR, one entry per CDR3 protein. The sample includes some 800,000 distinct CDR3 sequences, over 20% of them seen just once. Sequenced material: PBMCs from blood, taken more than 4 days after vaccination. These receptors were collected from a man aged 45-65 years who received an inactivated influenza vaccine.

This clonotype appeared a few times. A much larger clone differs by one base, so this may be a read error. The V and J genes are TRBV7-9 and TRBJ2-1, with TRBD2 matching 8 bases. Looked up from germline, CDR1 is SEHNR and CDR2 is FQNEAQ (reference sequence). After removal of 4 bases from V and 0 bases from J, the junction contained 2 bases not matched to a gene. The CDR3 consists of 15 residues. In DNA, the CDR3 is TGTGCCAGCAGCTGGAGCGGGAGCTCCTACAATGAGCAGTTCTTC. Its translation is CASSWSGSSYNEQFF.

This chain connects TRBV7-2 to TRBJ2-1, with TRBD2 matching over 9 bases. V dropped 2 bases and J dropped 4; count of bases not matched to a gene: 6. CDR1 and CDR2 from the germline V gene are SGHTA and FQGNSA. CDR3 size: 16 residues. The CDR3 bases are TGTGCCAGCAGCTTATTTAGCGGGGGACCTTACAATGAGCAGTTCTTC. Its translation: CASSLFSGGPYNEQFF.

V usage is TRBV10-3 and J usage is TRBJ2-7; D is unresolved. This CDR3 contains 15 residues. V lost 6 bases and J 0 bases, leaving 15 bases between the germline ends. Germline assignment: CDR1 ENHRY and CDR2 SYGVKD. The CDR3 region has the DNA TGTGCCATCAGGAGGACGGCAAGGAGCTCCTACGAGCAGTACTTC. Amino acid sequence: CAIRRTARSSYEQYF.

The chain is built from TRBV5-1 and TRBJ2-1; D is perhaps TRBD2 (6 bases). Trimming cost V 0 bases and J 8 bases, with 12 bases left between them. The CDR3 has 14 residues. Germline-derived CDR1 and CDR2 are SGHRS and YFSETQ. CDR3 protein: CASSLVGRFDEQFF. In DNA, the CDR3 is TGCGCCAGCAGCTTGGTCGGGAGATTCGATGAGCAGTTCTTC.

This clonotype was observed at least ten times. The CDR3 sequence: CASSLQSSNQPQHF. CDR3 DNA: TGTGCCAGCAGTTTACAGAGTAGCAATCAGCCCCAGCATTTT. V and J are TRBV12-3 or TRBV12-4 and TRBJ1-5; D not resolved. The CDR3 spans 14 residues. Deletions cut 2 bases from V and 0 bases from J, with 5 bases between.

This rearrangement joins TRBV6-1 to TRBJ1-5, with 7 bases that match TRBD1. CDR1 MNHNS and CDR2 SASEGT come from the germline V gene. The CDR3 loop spans 16 amino acids. With V trimmed by 5 bases and J by 1 base, 8 bases remained unmatched. CDR3 protein: CASSLGDSQSNQPQHF. CDR3 sequence (DNA): TGTGCCAGCAGTCTCGGGGACAGCCAGAGCAATCAGCCCCAGCATTTT.

The V call is TRBV6-2 or TRBV6-3, the J call TRBJ2-1; D is possibly TRBD2 (6 bases). Germline V gene sequence: CDR1 MNHEY, CDR2 SVGEGT. This CDR3 has 16 residues. Trimming stripped 4 bases from V and 4 bases from J, with 17 bases between. The CDR3 DNA reads TGTGCCAGCAGTTCCCGGGACTCATATCTGTACAATGAGCAGTTCTTC. Encoded protein: CASSSRDSYLYNEQFF.

The sample holds a few counts of this clonotype. The rearrangement uses TRBV25-1 and TRBJ2-5; either TRBD1 or TRBD2 may supply D (7 bases each). V was clipped by 6 bases and J by 2 bases, with 25 bases between them. The CDR3 is 18 residues long. Germline V CDR1 and CDR2: MGHDK, SYGVNS. The CDR3 sequence is CASSSTTGRVGRQETQYF. For the CDR3, the DNA is TGTGCCAGCAGCTCGACGACAGGGAGGGTGGGTCGTCAAGAGACCCAGTACTTC. The full variable domain, its missing parts supplied by reference TRBV25-1 and TRBJ2-5, is EADIYQTPRYLVIGTGKKITLECSQTMGHDKMYWYQQDPGMELHLIHYSYGVNSTEKGDLSSESTVSRIRTEHFPLTLESARPSHTSQYLCASSSTTGRVGRQETQYFGPGTRLLVL.

This chain connects TRBV6-1 to TRBJ2-1; D is perhaps TRBD2 (9 bases). Germline V gene sequence: CDR1 MNHNS, CDR2 SASEGT. The CDR3 covers 17 residues. Between the trimmed V and J ends, which lost 7 bases and 9 bases, there was a span of 28 bases. The CDR3 sequence is CASTLFRQGTSRAEQFF. CDR3 in DNA: TGTGCCAGCACGCTATTCAGACAGGGGACTAGCAGAGCTGAGCAGTTCTTC.

The rearrangement uses TRBV14 and TRBJ2-7; 11 nucleotides agree with TRBD1. The CDR3 runs to 15 residues. Germline CDR1 reads SGHDN; CDR2 reads FVKESK. V shed 4 bases, J shed 3 bases, and the junction held 5 bases outside the gene matches. CDR3 residues: CASSRDRGSNYEQYF. DNA for the CDR3: TGTGCCAGCAGCCGGGACAGGGGGTCAAACTACGAGCAGTACTTC. The full variable domain, its missing parts supplied by reference TRBV14 and TRBJ2-7, is EAGVTQFPSHSVIEKGQTVTLRCDPISGHDNLYWYRRVMGKEIKFLLHFVKESKQDESGMPNNRFLAERTGGTYSTLKVQPAELEDSGVYFCASSRDRGSNYEQYFGPGTRLTVT.

The sample holds a few counts of this clonotype. This chain links TRBV20-1 with TRBJ1-6; D ambiguous. V gave up 3 bases and J gave up 8 bases, with 11 bases separating them. The CDR3 is 13 amino acids. Germline V gives CDR1 DFQATT, CDR2 SNEGSKA (reference sequence). DNA of the CDR3: TGCAGTGCTAGTTTTCAGCCCGATTCACCCCTCCACTTT. Translating it yields CSASFQPDSPLHF.

The gene calls are TRBV7-2 and TRBJ2-5, with TRBD1 matching 8 bases. The CDR3 consists of 15 residues. Germline V lookup: CDR1 SGHTA, CDR2 FQGNSA. Trimming at V came to 4 bases and at J to 5 bases, leaving 9 bases not matched to a gene. CDR3 residues: CASSSMGQAGETQYF. CDR3 DNA: TGTGCCAGCAGCTCAATGGGACAGGCAGGGGAGACCCAGTACTTC. Supplemented by reference TRBV7-2 and TRBJ2-5, the full variable domain reads GAGVSQSPSNKVTEKGKDVELRCDPISGHTALYWYRQSLGQGLEFLIYFQGNSAPDKSGLPSDRFSAERTGGSVSTLTIQRTQQEDSAVYLCASSSMGQAGETQYFGPGTRLLVL.

The chain couples TRBV4-3 to TRBJ2-1, with D possibly being TRBD2 (7 bases). Trimming took off 4 bases at V and 1 base at J, with 11 bases between the two ends. CDR1 is LGHNA and CDR2 is YSLEER in the germline V gene. CDR3 length: 15 amino acids. The CDR3 reads CASSRAGASYNEQFF. CDR3 in DNA: TGCGCCAGCAGCCGGGCGGGGGCATCCTACAATGAGCAGTTCTTC.

This clonotype appeared a few times. The rearrangement joins TRBV25-1 to TRBJ1-1, with a tentative D call TRBD1 (5 bases). The germline gives CDR1 MGHDK, CDR2 SYGVNS. This CDR3 has 15 amino acids. Between the trimmed V and J ends, which lost 1 base and 4 bases, there was a span of 13 bases. CDR3 DNA sequence: TGTGCCAGCAGTGAATCCGGGGCCGTAGGCACTGAAGCTTTCTTT. Its translation is CASSESGAVGTEAFF.

This clonotype occurred a few times. The chain employs TRBV12-3 or TRBV12-4 and TRBJ1-5; D unclear. V lost 3 bases to trimming and J lost 3 bases, with 9 bases between them. CDR3 length: 14 amino acids. CDR3 coding DNA: TGTGCCAGCAGTTTTCAGTCAGACAATCAGCCCCAGCATTTT. Its protein is CASSFQSDNQPQHF.

This clonotype was seen repeatedly, ten times or more. Its ends do not fully match the called genes, so a read error is possible. The CDR3 is CASSLQGVSYEQYF. The CDR3 region has the DNA TGCGCCAGCAGCTTACAGGGTGTGAGCTACGAGCAGTACTTC. This chain joins TRBV12-3 or TRBV12-4 and TRBJ2-7; weak D call: TRBD1 (6 bases). The CDR3 has 14 amino acids.

This clonotype has a count of ten or more. The chain links TRBV7-2 to TRBJ2-7; 8 bases fit TRBD2. Trimming took 4 bases from V and 3 from J; bases not matched to a gene: 2. Germline CDR1 reads SGHTA; CDR2 reads FQGNSA. The CDR3 spans 13 residues. The CDR3 DNA reads TGTGCCAGCAGCTGGGGACTAGGCTACGAGCAGTACTTC. It is translated as CASSWGLGYEQYF.

The chain combines TRBV6-2 or TRBV6-3 with TRBJ2-1, with TRBD1 identical over 7 bases. Germline V gene lookup returns CDR1 MNHEY and CDR2 SVGEGT. V shed 6 bases, J shed 7 bases, and the junction held 6 bases outside the gene matches. CDR3 length: 13 residues. This CDR3 is CASRRQGRNEQFF. In DNA, the CDR3 is TGTGCCAGCAGACGACAGGGAAGGAATGAGCAGTTCTTC.

The rearrangement links TRBV24-1 to TRBJ2-7; possible D gene TRBD1, 6 bases. Germline V gene lookup returns CDR1 KGHDR and CDR2 SFDVKD. The CDR3 covers 13 residues. V dropped 4 bases and J dropped 3 bases, with 9 bases sitting between them. In DNA form, the CDR3 reads TGTGCCACCAGTGAGGGGGCACACTACGAGCAGTACTTC. This gives the protein CATSEGAHYEQYF.

V gene TRBV27 combines with J gene TRBJ2-1; 12 bases fit TRBD2. The germline gives CDR1 MNHEY, CDR2 SMNVEV (reference sequence). After removal of 0 bases from V and 4 bases from J, the junction contained 1 base not matched to a gene. The CDR3 runs to 16 residues. CDR3 nucleotides: TGTGCCAGCAGTTTATCAGGACTAGCGGGGTACAATGAGCAGTTCTTC. It specifies CASSLSGLAGYNEQFF.